This TCR beta chain was captured in a study of blood T cell repertoires in COVID-19. Across the study: PBMCs, B-cell-depleted T cells, or T cells were the source of the cDNA or gDNA that made up the material.

Authors' methods: Reference gene primer amplification in the assay estimated nucleated cell counts. The data were produced by immunoSEQ multiplex PCR, yet TCRdb's version contains in-frame clones alone and is incomplete. The DNA gave D and trimming, while V, J and clone size come from that table. The data contain under 300,000 clones, about nine tenths of them seen just once; the ten biggest clones take up 2.5% to 3.5%. This CDR3 region has 16 residues. In germline, CDR1 is SGHTA, CDR2 FQGNSA. V dropped 5 bases and J dropped 1 base, with 17 bases sitting between them. The sequence derives from a woman in her twenties or thirties with active or convalescent COVID-19. The V gene is TRBV7-2, the J gene TRBJ2-5; the D gene is possibly TRBD2 (6 bases). Sequencing was done on a sample of peripheral blood. CDR3 in amino acids: CASSPGRRGLQETQYF. The CDR3, as DNA: TGTGCCAGCAGCCCCGGTAGGCGGGGCCTCCAAGAGACCCAGTACTTC.